This T cell receptor beta chain was identified in a study of blood T cell repertoires in COVID-19. For the study at large: Italy, Spain and the United States were the sources of the convalescent and acute COVID-19 samples. The analysed material was cDNA or gDNA that came from T cells, B-cell-depleted T cells, or PBMCs.

Categorization into cohorts depended on clinical history that participants reported. V shed 5 bases and J shed 3 bases, with 7 bases lying between them. This CDR3 region has 12 residues. The V gene's germline CDR1 is SEHNR and CDR2 FQNEAQ (reference sequence). In the original processing: The assay estimated nucleated cells by amplifying reference gene primers. Sequencing used immunoSEQ multiplex PCR; TCRdb keeps in-frame clones, though not all of them. The V and J calls and clone size are taken from that table; D and trimming were inferred from the DNA. This table has about 310,000 clones, nearly 90% appearing once.

What was sequenced was PBMCs or T cells enriched from blood (not recorded which). The chain carries TRBV7-9 and TRBJ1-1; D uncertain. This clonotype was obtained from a young woman with acute COVID-19. CDR3 residues: CASSPSDTEAFF. Here the CDR3 DNA reads TGTGCCAGCAGCCCGTCAGACACTGAAGCTTTCTTT.